This note documents a single T cell receptor (beta chain) sequence. Measured with immunoSEQ multiplex PCR; TCRdb has only the in-frame clones, and not every one. This table holds some 2.3 million clones, more than 80% found once. The sample comes from a study of shared clonotypes between healthy human individuals. The V end was cut by 0 bases, the J end by 4 bases, with 11 bases between. The germline V gene has CDR1 SGDLS and CDR2 YYNGEE. The CDR3 has 15 residues. Sequencing was performed on naive CD4+ T cells from PBMCs. Subset here: CD45RA+ positively selected. The sequence was obtained from a young man in good health. Some clones in this sample may be carry-over from other donors' samples. This chain links TRBV9 with TRBJ2-1, with a possible D match to TRBD2 (6 bases). The CDR3, as DNA: TGTGCCAGCAGCGTAGCGGGAGACGTTTACAATGAGCAGTTCTTC. It encodes CASSVAGDVYNEQFF.